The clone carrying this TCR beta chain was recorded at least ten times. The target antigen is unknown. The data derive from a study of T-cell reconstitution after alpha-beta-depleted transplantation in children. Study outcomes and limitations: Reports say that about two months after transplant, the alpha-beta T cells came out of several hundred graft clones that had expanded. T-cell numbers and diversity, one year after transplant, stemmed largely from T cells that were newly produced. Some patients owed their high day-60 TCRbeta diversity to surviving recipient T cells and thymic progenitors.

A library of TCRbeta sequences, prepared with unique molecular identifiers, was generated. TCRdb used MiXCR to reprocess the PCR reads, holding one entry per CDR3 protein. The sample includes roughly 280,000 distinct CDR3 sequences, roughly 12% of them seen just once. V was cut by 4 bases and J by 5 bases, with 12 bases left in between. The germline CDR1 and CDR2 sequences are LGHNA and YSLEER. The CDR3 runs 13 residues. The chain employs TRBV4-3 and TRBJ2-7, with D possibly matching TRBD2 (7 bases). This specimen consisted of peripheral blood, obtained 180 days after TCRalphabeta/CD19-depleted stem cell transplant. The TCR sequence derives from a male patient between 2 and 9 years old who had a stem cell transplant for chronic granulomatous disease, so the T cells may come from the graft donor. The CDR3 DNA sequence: TGCGCCAGCAGCCTAGGGGGGGGCAACGAGCAGTACTTC. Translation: CASSLGGGNEQYF.